Listed here is a single T cell receptor (beta chain). The data derive from a study of T cell responses to AZD1222 COVID-19 vaccine. Study overall: Pooling was applied to second doses at about 4 or about 12 weeks.

Profiling relied on immunoSEQ multiplex PCR, and the TCRdb table lists in-frame clones only, not all of them. The sample consists of around 130,000 clones, approximately 93% of them appearing once. V lost 3 bases and J 3 bases, leaving 8 bases between the germline ends. Germline lookup yields CDR1 KGHSH and CDR2 LQKENI. CDR3 length equals 14 residues. The material was peripheral blood, obtained on day 0 of AZD1222 vaccination. The receptor comes from an adult in good health. J is TRBJ2-2 and V is TRBV18, with a tentative D call TRBD1 (5 bases). CDR3 residues: CASSPGQHTGELFF. CDR3 DNA: TGTGCCAGCTCACCGGGGCAGCACACCGGGGAGCTGTTTTTT.